Reported below is one T cell receptor beta chain. No antigen is known for it. Per-base quality was not reported, and no clone a single base away is much larger than it. The source of the sample is a study of blood T cells in healthy people across ages (dated by TCRdb to about 2015). A note on the overall study: Template switching captured roughly one uniquely barcoded TCR beta cDNA molecule per two T cells in model experiments. Using deep sequencing normalized with unique cDNA molecular identifiers, the study measured how TCR beta repertoire diversity changes with age. Four age groups were formed from the donors: young (average roughly 16 years), middle-aged (around 41), aged (62) and long-lived (roughly 88). To avoid experimental bias, donors of different ages were spread randomly across the sequencing lanes. The study analyzed two additional independent replicas of 1 million unique cDNA reads from the same blood draw for two donors, one aged 18 to 30 and one aged 80 or older.

Reading the germline V gene (reference sequence) gives CDR1 DFQATT and CDR2 SNEGSKA. V lost 7 bases and J lost 4 bases, and the count of bases not matched to a germline gene is 15. There are 17 amino acids in the CDR3, from cysteine to phenylalanine inclusive. Only the CDR3 DNA stays, 51 bases, in frame from base 1. The roughly 39 donors, aged about 6 to 95 years, were systemically healthy Caucasian individuals from Russia. Approximately 9.7 milliliters of peripheral blood were drawn from each donor into EDTA-treated Vacutainer tubes. Ficoll-Paque density-gradient centrifugation was used to isolate PBMCs, with at least 6.5 million obtained per sample. Total RNA, at least 6 micrograms per sample, was extracted from PBMCs with Trizol reagent. The percentages of naive CD45RAhigh/CD27high T cells were determined by flow cytometry on a PBMC aliquot from every donor. Broader findings and caveats from the paper: Because the CMV infection status of the donors was unknown, age-related changes in expanded clonotypes may potentially have been confounded. Conclusive comparison of naive and antigen-experienced compartments was prevented by the profiling of bulk unsorted PBMCs. Observed TCR beta diversity correlated strongly with the percentage of naive T cells measured by flow cytometry. Estimates of total diversity based on one million sequenced T cells were regarded as lower bounds and as underestimates. The long-lived group showed more naive CD4+ T cells, fewer expanded clones and increased TCR diversity than the aged group, suggesting age selection. Observed TCR beta diversity per million T cells fell roughly linearly with age, and a significant reduction was already apparent by age approximately 41.

Libraries were made using 5' RACE. The sample was run on an Illumina HiSeq 2500. The second PCR ran for about 7 to 11 cycles and used a J-beta primer mix along with a sample-barcoded 5' primer. A template-switch 5' adaptor carrying 12 random nucleotides introduced a unique molecular identifier onto each TCR beta cDNA molecule. Each sample yielded at least 3 million CDR3-containing paired-end reads. First-strand cDNA synthesis was performed from all RNA using the Mint cDNA synthesis kit, with priming by a TRBC-specific oligonucleotide. Following uracil-DNA glycosylase treatment, a first 18-cycle PCR with universal primers M1SS and BC2_uni_R was performed on all cDNA. The published analysis was carried out like this. Each sample was normalized by randomly selecting 1 million high-quality reads, each carrying a distinct molecular identifier. Reads sharing molecular identifiers were discarded rather than binned into consensus sequences. MiTCR, set to a Q25 quality threshold and the strictest error-elimination algorithm, was used for CDR3 identification, clonotype clustering and error correction. A nonparametric unseen species model with Euler transformation was used to estimate lower-bound total TCR beta diversity. TCRdb itself trimmed the public reads at Q25 with fastp, ran MiXCR and retained productive beta chains. Records with the same CDR3 protein are collapsed into one entry carrying the most frequent genes and DNA. These V and J calls originate from TCRdb's pipeline instead of the authors' own analysis. This sample holds 1.5 million to 2 million distinct CDR3 sequences; around 35% were observed only once. 11% of the sample goes to the ten largest clones.

The TCR originated in a woman in her twenties or thirties in good health. The V and J segments used are TRBV20-1 and TRBJ2-4, with 11 bases in between that match TRBD2. Sequencing was carried out using blood. The DNA sequence is TGCAGTGTCAGAGGCCTAGCGGGAGGAGGTTTAAAAAACATTCAGTACTTC. Its amino acids are CSVRGLAGGGLKNIQYF.